The rows below give T cell receptor beta chains drawn from one sample of a study of cytomegalovirus exposure and HLA in healthy donors. The protocol was immunoSEQ multiplex PCR, while the TCRdb copy is restricted to in-frame clones and leaves out a portion. This sample yields roughly 200,000 clones, of which 60% to 80% are seen a single time; roughly 3% belongs to the top ten. The sequencing sample was made of PBMCs. These receptors all stem from a woman aged 25 to 39 in good health and CMV-seronegative. Both conserved end residues are part of each CDR3. D genes are given only for firm matches. A clone size is listed for some rows: how often the clone was seen (once, few, many), or a class if it is expanded.

clone_size	v_call	d_call	j_call	cdr3_nt	cdr3_aa
NA	TRBV5-1	NA	TRBJ2-7	TGCGCCAGCAGCCCGGACAAGGCGATGACCTACGAGCAGTACTTC	CASSPDKAMTYEQYF
NA	TRBV2	TRBD1	TRBJ1-5	TGTGCCAGCGGACGGGACAGGGTCCGGCCCCAGCATTTT	CASGRDRVRPQHF
NA	TRBV28	TRBD1	TRBJ1-6	TGTGCCAGCAGTTTGGGACAGGGATATTCACCCCTCCACTTT	CASSLGQGYSPLHF
NA	TRBV2	TRBD1	TRBJ1-1	TGTGCCAGCAGTATAGACAGGGACACTGAAGCTTTCTTT	CASSIDRDTEAFF
NA	TRBV25-1	NA	TRBJ1-2	TGTGCCAGCAGTGGATATCAGGGAGGCTACCCCTTC	CASSGYQGGYPF
NA	TRBV9	NA	TRBJ1-4	TGTGCCAGCAGCGGCTCAGGGTTTGCAACTAATGAAAAACTGTTTTTT	CASSGSGFATNEKLFF
once	TRBV23-1	TRBD1	TRBJ2-7	TGCGCCAGCAGTCATCCCCGGGACAGGGGTTACGAGCAGTACTTC	CASSHPRDRGYEQYF
NA	TRBV7-9	NA	TRBJ2-7	TGTTCCAGCAGCCCCCGCTACGACGAGCAGTACTTC	CSSSPRYDEQYF
NA	TRBV2	NA	TRBJ1-2	TGTGCCAGCAGCCCCACCCACAGGGATTTCTATGGCTACACCTTC	CASSPTHRDFYGYTF
NA	TRBV9	TRBD1	TRBJ2-5	TGTGCCAGCAGCGTAGAGGGGGCGCGTGGAGAGACCCAGTACTTC	CASSVEGARGETQYF
NA	TRBV7-8	NA	TRBJ2-7	TGTGCCAGCAGCCAACCCCGAGCAAGTTACGAGCAGTACTTC	CASSQPRASYEQYF
NA	TRBV18	NA	TRBJ2-2	TGTGCCAGCTCACCACCCTATAGACAGCCTGCGAACACCGGGGAGCTGTTTTTT	CASSPPYRQPANTGELFF
NA	TRBV28	TRBD1	TRBJ1-5	TGTGCCAGCAGTTCCCTAGGACAGGGCGGAAGGCCCCAGCATTTT	CASSSLGQGGRPQHF
NA	TRBV4-2	TRBD2	TRBJ2-3	TGTGCCAGCAGCCAAGTTTATAGGACTAGCGGGACCGAGAGCCCAGATACGCAGTATTTT	CASSQVYRTSGTESPDTQYF
NA	TRBV7-9	TRBD1	TRBJ2-1	TGTGCCAGCAGCTCTCGACAGGGAATCTCCTACAATGAGCAGTTCTTC	CASSSRQGISYNEQFF
NA	TRBV30	TRBD1	TRBJ1-2	TGTGCCTGGAGTGATACAGGGGGCGGTCGGTATGGCTACACCTTC	CAWSDTGGGRYGYTF
few	TRBV28	TRBD1	TRBJ1-2	TGTGCCAGCAGTTTGGGGACAGGGGATAACTATGGCTACACCTTC	CASSLGTGDNYGYTF
NA	TRBV7-8	NA	TRBJ2-3	TGTGCCAGCACCCCGGCCTTGATAGCGGACACAGATACGCAGTATTTT	CASTPALIADTDTQYF
NA	TRBV27	NA	TRBJ1-1	TGTGCCAGCAGCCTTAAACTACCGGCTTTCTTT	CASSLKLPAFF
NA	TRBV2	TRBD2	TRBJ2-1	TGTGCCAGCATGCACTTGACTAGCGAATCCTACAATGAGCAGTTCTTC	CASMHLTSESYNEQFF
NA	TRBV18	NA	TRBJ1-1	TGTGCCAGCTCACAGACAGGTGGACTTTTTAACACTGAAGCTTTCTTT	CASSQTGGLFNTEAFF
few	TRBV5-1	NA	TRBJ2-7	TGCGCCAGCAGCTTGCTTTCGGCCCGACTCTACGAGCAGTACTTC	CASSLLSARLYEQYF
NA	TRBV7-9	NA	TRBJ2-1	TGTGCCAGCAGCTTAGAGAAATACCGGGACAACCACCTCTACAATGAGCAGTTCTTC	CASSLEKYRDNHLYNEQFF
NA	TRBV28	TRBD1	TRBJ2-3	TGTGCCAGCAGTGTTTACCCCCAGGGGGTCCTTAGCACAGATACGCAGTATTTT	CASSVYPQGVLSTDTQYF
once	TRBV6-5	NA	TRBJ2-7	TGTGCCAGCAGTTACCGGCTATCGGAGTACGAGCAGTACTTC	CASSYRLSEYEQYF
NA	TRBV5-1	TRBD2	TRBJ2-3	TGCGCCAGCAGCTTGGGGACTAGCGGGAGGGGAACAGATACGCAGTATTTT	CASSLGTSGRGTDTQYF
NA	TRBV14	TRBD1	TRBJ1-1	TGTGCCAGCAGCCGGGGGACAGATACCATGAACACTGAAGCTTTCTTT	CASSRGTDTMNTEAFF
NA	TRBV30	NA	TRBJ1-2	TGTGCCTGGAACAGGGCCTATGGCTACACCTTC	CAWNRAYGYTF
once	TRBV19	NA	TRBJ1-5	TGTGCCAGTAGTATTGCCTATGGACTTAGCAATCAGCCCCAGCATTTT	CASSIAYGLSNQPQHF
NA	TRBV5-4	NA	TRBJ1-1	TGTGCCAGCAGCTTGGTTGCAGGAGGGAACACTGAAGCTTTCTTT	CASSLVAGGNTEAFF
NA	TRBV30	TRBD2	TRBJ2-1	TGTGCCTCCCCGGGACTAGCGGGAGTCACCTCCAATGAGCAGTTCTTC	CASPGLAGVTSNEQFF
NA	TRBV5-1	TRBD1	TRBJ1-3	TGCGCCAGCAGCCACGGGACAGGGGCCTACTCTGGAAACACCATATATTTT	CASSHGTGAYSGNTIYF
once	TRBV5-8	NA	TRBJ2-5	TGTGCCAGCAGCCTGATTAAAACTTCCCAAGAGACCCAGTACTTC	CASSLIKTSQETQYF
NA	TRBV30	TRBD1	TRBJ1-4	TGTGCCTGGAGTGTACGGACAGGTTTCTACGGGGGTCGACCTGGAAATAATGAAAAACTGTTTTTT	CAWSVRTGFYGGRPGNNEKLFF
NA	TRBV9	NA	TRBJ2-7	TGTGCCAGCAGCGCAGGCTACGAGCAGTACTTC	CASSAGYEQYF
NA	TRBV27	NA	TRBJ1-2	TGTGCCAGCAGTCCAGGAGGGAATGGCTACACCTTC	CASSPGGNGYTF
NA	TRBV30	NA	TRBJ1-1	TGTGCCTGGAGTACGGGGTCTAACACTGAAGCTTTCTTT	CAWSTGSNTEAFF
NA	TRBV28	TRBD1	TRBJ1-1	TGTGCCAGCAGACAACAGGGGTACACTGAAGCTTTCTTT	CASRQQGYTEAFF
NA	TRBV5-1	NA	TRBJ1-2	TGCGCCAGCAGCTTGGATACAGCCCAGCGGTCTCCGGCTGGCTACACCTTC	CASSLDTAQRSPAGYTF
NA	TRBV6-5	NA	TRBJ2-2	TGTGCCAGCAGTTCGGGACACGCGAACACCGGGGAGCTGTTTTTT	CASSSGHANTGELFF
NA	TRBV21-1	NA	TRBJ2-3	TGTGCCAGCAGCAACGGGGGCGGGGGGCCTTTAGAGGATACGCAGTATTTT	CASSNGGGGPLEDTQYF
NA	TRBV5-1	NA	TRBJ2-5	TGCGCCAGCAGCGATGGACTCCAAGAGACCCAGTACTTC	CASSDGLQETQYF